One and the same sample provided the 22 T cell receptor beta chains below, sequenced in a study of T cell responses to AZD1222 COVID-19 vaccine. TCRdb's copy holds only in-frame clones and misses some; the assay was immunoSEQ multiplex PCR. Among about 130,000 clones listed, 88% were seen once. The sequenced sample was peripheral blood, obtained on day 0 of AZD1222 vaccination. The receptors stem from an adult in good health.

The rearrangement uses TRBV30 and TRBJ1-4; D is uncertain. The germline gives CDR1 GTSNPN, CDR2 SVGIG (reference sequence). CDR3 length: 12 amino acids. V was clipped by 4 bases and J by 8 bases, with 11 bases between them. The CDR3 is CAWTRNGEKLFF. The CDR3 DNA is TGTGCCTGGACCCGAAACGGAGAAAAACTGTTTTTT.

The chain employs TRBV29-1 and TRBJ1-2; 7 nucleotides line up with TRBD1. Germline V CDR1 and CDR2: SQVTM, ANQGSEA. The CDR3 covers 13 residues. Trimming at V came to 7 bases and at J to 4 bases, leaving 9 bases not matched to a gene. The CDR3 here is CSAWAGGIYGYTF. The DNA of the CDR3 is TGCAGCGCGTGGGCAGGGGGAATCTATGGCTACACCTTC.

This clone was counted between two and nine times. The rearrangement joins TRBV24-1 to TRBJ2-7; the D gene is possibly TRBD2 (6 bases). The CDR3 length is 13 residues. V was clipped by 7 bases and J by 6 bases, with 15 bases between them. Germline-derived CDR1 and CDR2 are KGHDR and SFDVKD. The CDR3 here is CATRAGLHSEQYF. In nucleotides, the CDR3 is TGTGCCACCAGGGCGGGACTCCACAGCGAGCAGTACTTC.

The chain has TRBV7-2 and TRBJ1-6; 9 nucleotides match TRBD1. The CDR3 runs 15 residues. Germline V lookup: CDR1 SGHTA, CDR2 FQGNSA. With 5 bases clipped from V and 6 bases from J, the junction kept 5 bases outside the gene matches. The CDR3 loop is CASSPRDRANSPLHF. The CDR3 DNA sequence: TGTGCCAGCAGCCCCCGGGACAGGGCTAATTCACCCCTCCACTTT.

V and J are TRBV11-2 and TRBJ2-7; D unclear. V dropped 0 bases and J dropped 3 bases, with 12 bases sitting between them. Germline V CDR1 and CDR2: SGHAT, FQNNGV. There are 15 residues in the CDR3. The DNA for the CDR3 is TGTGCCAGCAGCTTAGAAGGACGAGGTAGCTACGAGCAGTACTTC. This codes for CASSLEGRGSYEQYF. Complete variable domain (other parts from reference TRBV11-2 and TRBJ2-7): EAGVAQSPRYKIIEKRQSVAFWCNPISGHATLYWYQQILGQGPKLLIQFQNNGVVDDSQLPKDRFSAERLKGVDSTLKIQPAKLEDSAVYLCASSLEGRGSYEQYFGPGTRLTVT.

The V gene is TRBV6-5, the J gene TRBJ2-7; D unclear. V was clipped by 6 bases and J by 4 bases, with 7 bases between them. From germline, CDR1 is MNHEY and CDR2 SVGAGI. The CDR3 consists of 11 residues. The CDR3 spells CASRRSYEQYF. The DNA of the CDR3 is TGTGCCAGCAGGCGGTCATACGAGCAGTACTTC.

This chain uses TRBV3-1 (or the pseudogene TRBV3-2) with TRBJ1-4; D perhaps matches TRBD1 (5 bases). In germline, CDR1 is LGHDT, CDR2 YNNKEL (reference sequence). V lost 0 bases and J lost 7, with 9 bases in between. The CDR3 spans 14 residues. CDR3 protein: CASSQDGGGEKLFF. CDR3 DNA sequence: TGTGCCAGCAGCCAAGATGGGGGAGGTGAAAAACTGTTTTTT.

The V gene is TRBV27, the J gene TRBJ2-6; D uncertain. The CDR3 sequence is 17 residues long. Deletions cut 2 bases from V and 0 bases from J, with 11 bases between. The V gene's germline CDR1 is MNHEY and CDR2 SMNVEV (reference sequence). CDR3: CASSLDPTGSGANVLTF. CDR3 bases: TGTGCCAGCAGTTTAGACCCAACGGGCTCTGGGGCCAACGTCCTGACTTTC.

CDR3 sequence (DNA): TGTGCCAGCAGTTTCGGGTCCCAAGAGACCCAGTACTTC. This encodes CASSFGSQETQYF. This chain joins TRBV6-5 and TRBJ2-5; no reliable D call. The V gene lost 4 bases and the J gene lost 1 base, with 7 bases spanning the gap. The CDR3 extends over 13 amino acids. Germline-derived CDR1 and CDR2 are MNHEY and SVGAGI.

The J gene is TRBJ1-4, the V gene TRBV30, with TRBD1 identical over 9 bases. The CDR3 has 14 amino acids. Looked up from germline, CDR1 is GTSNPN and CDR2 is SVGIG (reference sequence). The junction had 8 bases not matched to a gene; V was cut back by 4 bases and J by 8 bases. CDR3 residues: CAWTFGTGYEKLFF. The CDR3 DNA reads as TGTGCCTGGACATTCGGGACAGGGTACGAAAAACTGTTTTTT.

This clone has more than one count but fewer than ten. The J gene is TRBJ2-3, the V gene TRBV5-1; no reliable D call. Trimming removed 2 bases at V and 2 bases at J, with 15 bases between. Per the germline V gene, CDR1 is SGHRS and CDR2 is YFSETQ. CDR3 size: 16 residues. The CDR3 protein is CASSLMGDPFTDTQYF. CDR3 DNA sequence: TGCGCCAGCAGCTTAATGGGTGATCCTTTCACAGATACGCAGTATTTT.

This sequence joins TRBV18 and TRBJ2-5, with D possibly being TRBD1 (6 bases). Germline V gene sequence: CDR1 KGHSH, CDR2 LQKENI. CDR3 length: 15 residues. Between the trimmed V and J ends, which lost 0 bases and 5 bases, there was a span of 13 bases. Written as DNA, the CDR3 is TGTGCCAGCTCACCACCGGGGGCAGGGCAGGAGACCCAGTACTTC. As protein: CASSPPGAGQETQYF. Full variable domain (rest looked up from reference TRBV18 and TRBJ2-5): NAGVMQNPRHLVRRRGQEARLRCSPMKGHSHVYWYRQLPEEGLKFMVYLQKENIIDESGMPKERFSAEFPKEGPSILRIQQVVRGDSAAYFCASSPPGAGQETQYFGPGTRLLVL.

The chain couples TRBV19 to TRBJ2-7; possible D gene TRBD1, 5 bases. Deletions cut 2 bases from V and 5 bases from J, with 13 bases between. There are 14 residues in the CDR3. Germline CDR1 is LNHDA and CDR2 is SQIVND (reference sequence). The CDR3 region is CASSIMVGAHEQYF. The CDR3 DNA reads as TGTGCCAGTAGTATAATGGTTGGGGCCCACGAGCAGTACTTC.

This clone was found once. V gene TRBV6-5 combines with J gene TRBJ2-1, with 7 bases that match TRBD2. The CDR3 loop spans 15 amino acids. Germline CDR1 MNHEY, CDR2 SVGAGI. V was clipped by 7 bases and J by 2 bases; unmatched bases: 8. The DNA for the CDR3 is TGTGCCAGCACCCCTAGCGGATCAGCCTACAATGAGCAGTTCTTC. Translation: CASTPSGSAYNEQFF.

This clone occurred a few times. For the CDR3, the DNA is TGTGCCAGCAGCGACACCAACTATGGCTACACCTTC. It specifies CASSDTNYGYTF. The chain couples TRBV6-5 to TRBJ1-2; no firm D call. CDR1 MNHEY and CDR2 SVGAGI come from the germline V gene. Trimming stripped 6 bases from V and 2 bases from J, with 7 bases between. The CDR3 runs to 12 residues.

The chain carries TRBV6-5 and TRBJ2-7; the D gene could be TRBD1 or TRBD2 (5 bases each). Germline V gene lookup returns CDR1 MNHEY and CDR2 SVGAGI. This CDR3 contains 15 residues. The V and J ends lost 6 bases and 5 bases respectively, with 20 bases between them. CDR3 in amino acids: CASSDPMWDGDEQYF. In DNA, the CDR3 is TGTGCCAGCAGCGACCCCATGTGGGACGGCGACGAGCAGTACTTC.

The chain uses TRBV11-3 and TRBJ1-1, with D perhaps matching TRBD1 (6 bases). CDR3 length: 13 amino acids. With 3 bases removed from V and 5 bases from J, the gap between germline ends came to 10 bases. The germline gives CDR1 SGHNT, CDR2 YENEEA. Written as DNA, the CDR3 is TGTGCCAGCAGCTTTCAGGGGAGTACTGAAGCTTTCTTT. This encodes CASSFQGSTEAFF. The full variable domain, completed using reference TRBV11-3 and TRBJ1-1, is EAGVVQSPRYKIIEKKQPVAFWCNPISGHNTLYWYLQNLGQGPELLIRYENEEAVDDSQLPKDRFSAERLKGVDSTLKIQPAELGDSAVYLCASSFQGSTEAFFGQGTRLTVV.

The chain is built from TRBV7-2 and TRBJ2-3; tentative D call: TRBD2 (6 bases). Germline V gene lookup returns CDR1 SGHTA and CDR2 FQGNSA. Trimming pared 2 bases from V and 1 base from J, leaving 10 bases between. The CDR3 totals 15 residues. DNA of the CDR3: TGTGCCAGCAGCTTATACGGCGGGGGCACAGATACGCAGTATTTT. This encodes CASSLYGGGTDTQYF.

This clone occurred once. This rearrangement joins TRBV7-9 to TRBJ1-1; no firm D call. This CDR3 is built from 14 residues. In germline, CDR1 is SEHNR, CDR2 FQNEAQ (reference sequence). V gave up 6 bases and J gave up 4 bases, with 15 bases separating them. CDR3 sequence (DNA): TGTGCCAGCAGGGAGGGCGTGAGTACCACTGAAGCTTTCTTT. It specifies CASREGVSTTEAFF.

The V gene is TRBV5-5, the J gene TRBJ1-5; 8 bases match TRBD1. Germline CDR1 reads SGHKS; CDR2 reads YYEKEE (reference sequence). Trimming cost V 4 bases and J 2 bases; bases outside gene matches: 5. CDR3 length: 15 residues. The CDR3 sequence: CASSLGQVGNQPQHF. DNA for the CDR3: TGTGCCAGCAGCCTGGGACAGGTCGGCAATCAGCCCCAGCATTTT.

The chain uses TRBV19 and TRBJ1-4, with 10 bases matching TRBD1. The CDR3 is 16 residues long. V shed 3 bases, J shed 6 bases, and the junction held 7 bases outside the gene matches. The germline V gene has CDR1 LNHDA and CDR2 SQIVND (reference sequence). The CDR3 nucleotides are TGTGCCAGTAGTATGGGAAGACAGGGGGCTGATGAAAAACTGTTTTTT. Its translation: CASSMGRQGADEKLFF.

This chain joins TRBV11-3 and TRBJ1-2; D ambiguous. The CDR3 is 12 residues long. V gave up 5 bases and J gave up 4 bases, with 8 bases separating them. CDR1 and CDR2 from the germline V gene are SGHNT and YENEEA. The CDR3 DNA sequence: TGTGCCAGCAGCGCCACAAGCTATGGCTACACCTTC. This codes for CASSATSYGYTF.